A selection of T cell receptor beta chains follows, all from one sample in a study of shared clonotypes between healthy human individuals. Sequencing used immunoSEQ multiplex PCR; TCRdb keeps in-frame clones, though not all of them. The top ten clones hold around 11% of a sample with some 450,000 clones, 70% to 80% of them seen once. Sequencing was carried out using PBMCs. The receptors here all came from a woman between 40 and 50 years old in good health. Some clones in this sample may be carry-over from other donors' samples. CDR3s include the opening cysteine and the closing phenylalanine or tryptophan. D genes are given only for firm matches. Only some rows state a clone size, as once, few, many or a class for expanded clones.

D,J,V,size,DNA,CDR3
TRBD1,TRBJ2-3,TRBV7-3,NA,TGTGCCAGCAGCCCAGGGGGCTCGGATACGCAGTATTTT,CASSPGGSDTQYF
TRBD2,TRBJ2-3,TRBV9,NA,TGTGCCAGCAGCGTAGTGTTCGGGGGGGGCACAGATACGCAGTATTTT,CASSVVFGGGTDTQYF
NA,TRBJ1-2,TRBV18,NA,TGTGCCAGCTCCCCCGACAGGCAGGCTACCTATGGCTACACCTTC,CASSPDRQATYGYTF
NA,TRBJ2-1,TRBV28,NA,TGTGCCAGCAGTGTGGGCCACGAGGTGAATGAGCAGTTCTTC,CASSVGHEVNEQFF
NA,TRBJ2-1,TRBV28,NA,TGTGCCAGCTCCGGGACCCCCTCCTACAATGAGCAGTTCTTC,CASSGTPSYNEQFF
TRBD2,TRBJ2-7,TRBV14,NA,TGTGCCAGCAGCCAAATCGCGGGAGTCGAGCAGTACTTC,CASSQIAGVEQYF
TRBD1,TRBJ2-1,TRBV2,once,TGTGCCAGCAGTAGTGACAGGGCGAAGTACAATGAGCAGTTCTTC,CASSSDRAKYNEQFF
NA,TRBJ1-6,TRBV5-5,NA,TGTGCCAGCAGCTTGTGGGGCTGGGCAAATTCACCCCTCCACTTT,CASSLWGWANSPLHF
NA,TRBJ2-3,TRBV27,NA,TGTGCCAGCCGCCTTACCCAGTCGGGCACAGATACGCAGTATTTT,CASRLTQSGTDTQYF
NA,TRBJ1-5,TRBV6-5,NA,TGTGCCAGCAGTCAGGACCGAAACAATCAGCCCCAGCATTTT,CASSQDRNNQPQHF
TRBD2,TRBJ2-5,TRBV30,NA,TGTGCCTGGGGTAGCGGGTTTCAAGAGACCCAGTACTTC,CAWGSGFQETQYF
NA,TRBJ1-5,TRBV28,NA,TGTGCCAGCAGTTCCACGAATCAGCCCCAGCATTTT,CASSSTNQPQHF
NA,TRBJ1-4,TRBV2,many,TGTGCCAGCAGTGAATCCCCGGGGGGAATGTTTTTT,CASSESPGGMFF
NA,TRBJ2-7,TRBV11-2,NA,TGTGCCAGCAGCGTCGACAGGGAGGTCCACGAGCAGTACTTC,CASSVDREVHEQYF
NA,TRBJ2-2,TRBV11-2,NA,TGTGCCAGCAGCTTCAACACCGGGGAGCTGTTTTTT,CASSFNTGELFF
TRBD1,TRBJ1-4,TRBV6-5,NA,TGTGCCAGCAGTTACGGGCGGACAGGGGGCGGTGAAAAACTGTTTTTT,CASSYGRTGGGEKLFF
TRBD2,TRBJ2-1,TRBV10-1,NA,TGCGCCAGCAGGTCCGGGACTAGCGGACACAATGAGCAGTTCTTC,CASRSGTSGHNEQFF
NA,TRBJ2-5,TRBV19,NA,TGTGCCAGTAGTCTACCGACTAGACAAGAGACCCAGTACTTC,CASSLPTRQETQYF
NA,TRBJ2-5,TRBV2,NA,TGTGCCAGCAGTGAAGCGCGAGGGGCAGAGACCCAGTACTTC,CASSEARGAETQYF
TRBD2,TRBJ2-7,TRBV7-9,NA,TGTGCCAGCAGCCTGGTACTAGCGGGAGGGATGGAGCAGTACTTC,CASSLVLAGGMEQYF
NA,TRBJ1-1,TRBV9,NA,TGTGCCAGCAGCCCCGCAGGCAGGGGAAGGACTGAAGCTTTCTTT,CASSPAGRGRTEAFF
TRBD1,TRBJ2-3,TRBV9,NA,TGTGCCAGCAGCTCTCGGACAGGGAGCACAGATACGCAGTATTTT,CASSSRTGSTDTQYF
NA,TRBJ1-1,TRBV9,many,TGTGCCAGCAGCGTAGCTCCTCAGGGTTCCACTGAAGCTTTCTTT,CASSVAPQGSTEAFF
NA,TRBJ1-1,TRBV6-6,NA,TGTGCCAGCGGGGCAGGCCACACTGAAGCTTTCTTT,CASGAGHTEAFF
NA,TRBJ2-1,TRBV5-4,once,TGTGCCAGCAGCGGGAAAGACGCAAGCTCCTACAATGAGCAGTTCTTC,CASSGKDASSYNEQFF
TRBD1,TRBJ1-1,TRBV29-1,NA,TGCAGCGTTGAACCTGGGACAGCGAACACTGAAGCTTTCTTT,CSVEPGTANTEAFF
TRBD1,TRBJ2-7,TRBV30,once,TGTGCCTGGAGCCAGGGACAGATCAGCCACGAGCAGTACTTC,CAWSQGQISHEQYF
NA,TRBJ2-2,TRBV5-4,NA,TGTGCCAGCAGCTTGGTTTCCGGGGAGCTGTTTTTT,CASSLVSGELFF
NA,TRBJ1-1,TRBV29-1,many,TGCAGCGTTGAACTACCAGGGGCGGAAGCTTTCTTT,CSVELPGAEAFF
TRBD1,TRBJ2-3,TRBV6-5,few,TGTGCCAGCAGTAGGACAGGGGCACACACAGATACGCAGTATTTT,CASSRTGAHTDTQYF
TRBD1,TRBJ1-1,TRBV6-1,NA,TGTGCCAGCAGGGACAGGGAAGCTTTCTTT,CASRDREAFF